This TCR beta chain is drawn from a study of T cell responses to AZD1222 COVID-19 vaccine (dated by TCRdb to 2020 to 2022). Regarding the complete study: TCR sequencing covered roughly 230 trial participants: about 210 given two doses of AZD1222 and around 25 given two doses of MenACWY control vaccine. Trial participants were enrolled by age into subgroups of 18-55, 56-69 and 70-plus years, and about 150, 27 and 61 TCR-sequenced participants, respectively, were included in these subgroups.

This specimen's time point label, per the study, means: about 28 days (+/-7) after the second vaccine dose. Per the publication, the treatment or condition label means: meningococcal conjugate vaccine given as trial control. Samples from vaccinated people were obtained from the UK trials COV001 and COV002, which included a single-blind randomized controlled phase 2/3 trial of AZD1222 (ChAdOx1 nCoV-19) in healthy adults. For TCRbeta chain sequencing, PBMC samples were collected from trial participants at day 0 and at day 28 after the second dose. Notes on this clone: Which antigen it targets is not known. Base qualities are missing; no much larger clone stands one base away.

What the research found in general, with its limitations: No day 14 peak-response samples were available, so repertoires were characterized only after the peak T cell response. The 56-69-year group was small, and its depth increase did not reach significance, likely because of low power. Participants were mostly white British and included more females than males, and it was suggested by the authors that clonal diversity may have been underestimated. Conclusions about previously exposed vaccinees are limited because only five to seven AZD1222 recipients were SARS-CoV-2 seropositive at baseline. The vaccine-associated CD4 TCRs covered the entire spike protein, and the dominant responses fell in regions 160-218 and 743-854. After two AZD1222 doses, both the breadth and the depth of spike-specific TCRs were significantly higher than at day 0 and than in MenACWY recipients. Reportedly, almost half of the unique spike-specific TCRs recognized epitopes lying outside the regions that are mutated in the B.1.351 and B.1.1.7 variants.

Its CDR3 holds 15 amino acids, cysteine through phenylalanine. Left in the record is the CDR3 DNA by itself, 45 bases read in frame from the first base. V gives up 0 bases and J gives up 6 bases, and the segment between their germline ends measures 11 bases. The CDR1 and CDR2 encoded by the germline V gene (reference sequence) are SEHNR and FQNEAQ. The CDR3 regions of human TCRbeta chains were subjected to immunosequencing. On the authors' methods: TCRs in the repertoires were matched against a reference library of SARS-CoV-2-specific TCRs that had been generated with the MIRA antigen-specificity platform. Breadth meant the fraction of unique TCRs that were SARS-CoV-2-associated, whereas depth meant the fraction of total T cells that were SARS-CoV-2-associated. Using the MIRA data, each spike-specific TCR was assigned both to the spike region to which the TCR was reactive and to a CD4 or CD8 class. Log10-transformed breadth and depth values were compared by one-way ANOVA with Sidak's multiple comparisons tests. The clones in this table, taken by TCRdb from immuneACCESS, are in-frame only. Not every clone is retained; where verified, under half of the shortfall comes from an unresolved V gene, and the cause of the rest is unknown. The V and J calls and clone size are taken from that table; D and trimming were inferred from the DNA. The sample yields roughly 100,000 clones; more than 75% were counted once. Over 3% of the sample is held by the ten biggest clonotypes.

This chain joins TRBV7-9 to TRBJ2-2, with no D gene named confidently. The sequence was obtained from an adult who received the MenACWY meningococcal vaccine as a control. The sequencing here drew on peripheral blood, taken 28 days after the second dose of the MenACWY control vaccine. This receptor carries the CDR3 CASSLADPVPGELFF. The nucleotide sequence is TGTGCCAGCAGCTTAGCGGATCCGGTCCCCGGGGAGCTGTTTTTT.